The 32 T cell receptor beta chains below all came from one sample that was sequenced in a study of blood T cells in healthy people across ages. With a J-beta primer mix and a sample-barcoded 5' primer, a second PCR ran roughly 7 to 11 cycles. Each CDR3 protein gets one entry after TCRdb re-called the 5' RACE reads with MiXCR. The sample includes some 850,000 distinct CDR3 sequences, around a quarter of them seen just once. The sample was also linked to a second study, of T cells of mothers and their children.

Sequenced material: blood. The source of these receptors is a boy younger than 18 in good health.

The chain is built from TRBV5-1 and TRBJ2-7, with D possibly TRBD2 on 6 matching bases. Germline CDR1 and CDR2: SGHRS and YFSETQ. The V end lost 5 bases, the J end lost 1 base, and 10 bases lay between the germline ends. The CDR3 is 13 amino acids. CDR3 loop: CASRVGGSYEQYF. CDR3 nucleotide sequence: TGCGCCAGCAGGGTCGGGGGTTCCTACGAGCAGTACTTC.

V and J are TRBV29-1 and TRBJ1-2, with 7 bases that match TRBD1. The trim removed 1 base at V and 2 bases at J, leaving 1 base unmatched. The CDR3 spans 13 residues. The germline V gene encodes CDR1 SQVTM and CDR2 ANQGSEA. As DNA, the CDR3 is TGCAGCGTTGAAGGACAGGGAAACTATGGCTACACCTTC. Protein: CSVEGQGNYGYTF.

V and J are TRBV29-1 and TRBJ2-5; either TRBD1 or TRBD2 may fit D (5 bases each). The assigned J gene may be wrong: the sequence end matches TRBJ2-7 better. This CDR3 contains 13 residues. The V gene's germline CDR1 is SQVTM and CDR2 ANQGSEA. CDR3 bases: TGCAGCGTTGGAGGGGTCGCTACCTACGAGCAGTACTTC. Its protein is CSVGGVATYEQYF.

This clonotype was observed a handful of times. The rearrangement links TRBV4-1 to TRBJ2-3; TRBD2 is a possible D gene (5 bases). This CDR3 spans 15 amino acids. From germline, CDR1 is MGHRA and CDR2 YSYEKL. V was shortened by 3 bases and J by 0 bases, with 10 bases between the two germline ends. The DNA of the CDR3 is TGCGCCAGCAGCCATCTCGGACTGAGCACAGATACGCAGTATTTT. This translates into CASSHLGLSTDTQYF.

This chain connects TRBV3-1 to TRBJ1-6; D ambiguous. CDR1 and CDR2 (germline): LGHDT, YNNKEL (reference sequence). Deletions cut 2 bases from V and 9 bases from J, with 5 bases between. The CDR3 consists of 12 residues. CDR3 protein: CASSQQRSPLHF. The CDR3 bases are TGTGCCAGCAGCCAACAACGTTCACCCCTCCACTTT.

This clonotype was seen once. This rearrangement joins TRBV30 to TRBJ2-1, with a weak D call TRBD2 (7 bases). The V gene lost 1 base and the J gene lost 0 bases, with 13 bases spanning the gap. In germline, CDR1 is GTSNPN, CDR2 SVGIG (reference sequence). There are 16 residues in the CDR3. The CDR3 reads CAWSGGGPSSYNEQFF. The CDR3 region has the DNA TGTGCCTGGAGTGGGGGGGGGCCGAGCTCCTACAATGAGCAGTTCTTC.

This clonotype was seen more than once but under ten times. This chain uses TRBV28 with TRBJ2-1; D gene ambiguous. Germline loops: CDR1 MDHEN, CDR2 SYDVKM. This CDR3 spans 19 amino acids. Trimming took 2 bases from V and 4 from J, leaving 24 bases between them. In DNA form, the CDR3 reads TGTGCCAGCAGTTTACCGCTGGGCAGGATCCAGGAGCCATACAATGAGCAGTTCTTC. Amino acid sequence: CASSLPLGRIQEPYNEQFF.

This rearrangement joins TRBV3-1 to TRBJ2-5, with 11 bases lining up with TRBD2. The DNA end is more similar to TRBJ2-1, so the J call may be wrong. This CDR3 spans 18 amino acids. CDR1 is LGHDT and CDR2 is YNNKEL in the germline V gene (reference sequence). CDR3 DNA sequence: TGTGCCAGCAGCCAAGTGGGGTTGGCTAGCGGGGGGAGAAATGAGCAGTTCTTC. This encodes CASSQVGLASGGRNEQFF.

There are many counts of this clonotype. The chain uses TRBV5-1 and TRBJ2-5, with D possibly TRBD1 on 5 matching bases. This CDR3 has 14 residues. Germline CDR1 is SGHRS and CDR2 is YFSETQ. V was trimmed by 1 base and J by 3 bases, leaving 10 bases between them. The CDR3 loop reads CASSLFSQEETQYF. The CDR3 DNA sequence: TGCGCCAGCAGCTTGTTTTCACAGGAAGAGACCCAGTACTTC.

The CDR3 loop is CANGDRGLHNEQFF. In DNA form, the CDR3 reads TGCGCCAACGGGGACAGGGGGCTACACAATGAGCAGTTCTTC. The chain joins TRBV5-1 to TRBJ2-1, with TRBD1 matching over 12 bases. Trimming cost V 9 bases and J 5 bases; bases outside gene matches: 6. The V gene's germline CDR1 is SGHRS and CDR2 YFSETQ. This CDR3 contains 14 residues.

The chain carries TRBV19 and TRBJ1-2; TRBD1 matches 9 bases. CDR1 is LNHDA and CDR2 is SQIVND in the germline V gene (reference sequence). The CDR3 is made up of 13 amino acids. The ends lost 6 bases at V and 7 bases at J; junction bases unmatched: 6. CDR3 DNA sequence: TGTGCCAGTAGCGGGACAGGGAGCGTTGGCTACACCTTC. Translation gives CASSGTGSVGYTF.

The gene calls are TRBV20-1 and TRBJ2-1, with D unclear. The J call may be wrong; the DNA end is better matched by TRBJ2-7. Germline V gene data show CDR1 as DFQATT and CDR2 as SNEGSKA (reference sequence). The CDR3 sequence is 13 residues long. The CDR3 reads CSAKNKLTYEQYF. The CDR3, as DNA: TGCAGTGCTAAAAACAAGTTAACCTACGAGCAGTACTTC.

V usage is TRBV4-2 and J usage is TRBJ2-2; 9 nucleotides match TRBD1. This CDR3 is 21 amino acids long. The germline gives CDR1 LGHNA, CDR2 YNFKEQ. Germline trimming cut 3 bases from V and 4 bases from J; bases unmatched to any gene: 21. The DNA of the CDR3 is TGTGCCAGCAGCCATACCAGGTCCAACAGGGGGCTGTTCCGAACCACCGGGGAGCTGTTTTTT. Its protein product is CASSHTRSNRGLFRTTGELFF.

In its sample, this clonotype was seen many times. V usage is TRBV12-3 or TRBV12-4 and J usage is TRBJ1-1; 7 bases fit TRBD1. J lost 0 bases, V lost 5 bases, and 3 bases had no gene match. This CDR3 spans 14 amino acids. For the CDR3, the DNA is TGTGCCAGCAGTCTGGGACAGATGAACACTGAAGCTTTCTTT. Translation: CASSLGQMNTEAFF.

This clonotype came up a few times. CDR3 nucleotide sequence: TGTGCCAGCAGCTTAGATCCGGACAGGCTGGAGCAGTTCTTC. This codes for CASSLDPDRLEQFF. The chain employs TRBV11-2 and TRBJ2-5, with 7 bases identical to TRBD1. The J call is in doubt because the DNA end fits TRBJ2-1 better. The CDR3 is made up of 14 amino acids. CDR1 is SGHAT and CDR2 is FQNNGV in the germline V gene.

The chain employs TRBV28 and TRBJ2-5; weak D call: TRBD1 (5 bases). V lost 3 bases and J lost 0, with 11 bases in between. Germline CDR1 reads MDHEN; CDR2 reads SYDVKM. This CDR3 is 15 amino acids long. The CDR3, as DNA: TGTGCCAGCAGTTTCTCCAGGGAAGACCAAGAGACCCAGTACTTC. Protein sequence: CASSFSREDQETQYF.

As DNA, the CDR3 is TGTGCCAGCAGTTTGAGGGAGGACGAGCAGTACTTC. This codes for CASSLREDEQYF. The J gene is TRBJ2-7, the V gene TRBV12-3 or TRBV12-4; D is perhaps TRBD2 (6 bases). This CDR3 has 12 amino acids. Deletions cut 3 bases from V and 5 bases from J, with 8 bases between.

This clonotype was observed a handful of times. The chain joins TRBV5-1 to TRBJ1-2; D remains unclear. Germline assignment: CDR1 SGHRS and CDR2 YFSETQ. Trimming pared 0 bases from V and 1 base from J, leaving 7 bases between. CDR3 length equals 14 residues. The CDR3 here is CASSLDTHNYGYTF. CDR3 nucleotide sequence: TGCGCCAGCAGCTTGGACACGCATAACTATGGCTACACCTTC.

This clonotype was counted a few times. V usage is TRBV9 and J usage is TRBJ2-1; 7 nucleotides line up with TRBD2. Germline CDR1 and CDR2: SGDLS and YYNGEE. The CDR3 is 16 amino acids. After removal of 0 bases from V and 0 bases from J, the junction contained 3 bases not matched to a gene. The CDR3 protein is CASSVAAGDSYNEQFF. Written as DNA, the CDR3 is TGTGCCAGCAGCGTAGCTGCGGGAGACTCCTACAATGAGCAGTTCTTC.

This clonotype was picked up many times. The chain links TRBV4-1 to TRBJ2-4, with D hard to call. Trimming removed 4 bases from V and 0 bases from J, with 13 bases in between. The CDR3 is made up of 16 amino acids. Germline-derived CDR1 and CDR2 are MGHRA and YSYEKL. CDR3 coding DNA: TGCGCCAGCAGCCCCCGCGACGGATCAGCCAAAAACATTCAGTACTTC. It translates to CASSPRDGSAKNIQYF.

The V call is TRBV5-1, the J call TRBJ2-7, with 7 positions matching TRBD1. This CDR3 region has 13 residues. Trimming cost V 8 bases and J 1 base; bases outside gene matches: 6. Germline V gene data show CDR1 as SGHRS and CDR2 as YFSETQ. In nucleotides, the CDR3 is TGCGCCAGTAATTCAGGGGGTTCCTACGAGCAGTACTTC. Translated: CASNSGGSYEQYF.

The table lists this clonotype with a few counts. The chain recombines TRBV12-3 or TRBV12-4 with TRBJ1-4, with D possibly TRBD1 on 5 matching bases. Trimming removed 6 bases from V and 6 bases from J, with 11 bases in between. This CDR3 is built from 13 residues. The CDR3 bases are TGTGCCAGCAGAGCACAGGACTATGAAAAACTGTTTTTT. Protein product: CASRAQDYEKLFF.

This clonotype was counted a few times. The chain is built from TRBV2 and TRBJ2-7; TRBD1 agrees at 7 bases. Trimming removed 5 bases from V and 2 bases from J; junction bases left unmatched: 9. The CDR3 totals 15 residues. Germline V gene sequence: CDR1 SNHLY, CDR2 FYNNEI. The chain's CDR3 is CASSSLGTVAYEQYF. CDR3 nucleotides: TGTGCCAGCAGTTCTCTAGGGACAGTCGCCTACGAGCAGTACTTC.

The V and J genes are TRBV20-1 and TRBJ1-1; unclear D gene. Germline CDR1 is DFQATT and CDR2 is SNEGSKA (reference sequence). The CDR3 has 13 amino acids. V was cut by 4 bases and J by 2 bases, with 11 bases left in between. The CDR3 region is CSAMSQANTEAFF. CDR3 DNA sequence: TGCAGTGCTATGAGTCAGGCAAACACTGAAGCTTTCTTT.

This clonotype turned up a few times. The chain is built from TRBV9 and TRBJ2-5, with 8 bases that match TRBD2. CDR3 length: 15 amino acids. The germline gives CDR1 SGDLS, CDR2 YYNGEE. Trimming took 3 bases from V and 3 from J; bases not matched to a gene: 7. Here the CDR3 DNA reads TGTGCCAGCAGCGGGAAAGCGGGGGCCAAAGAGACCCAGTACTTC. This translates into CASSGKAGAKETQYF.

J is TRBJ2-7 and V is TRBV12-3 or TRBV12-4; D may be TRBD2 (7 bases). The CDR3 extends over 14 amino acids. The V end lost 9 bases, the J end lost 0 bases, and 15 bases lay between the germline ends. The CDR3 loop reads CARTVGGASYEQYF. The CDR3 coding sequence is TGTGCCAGGACCGTAGGGGGGGCCTCCTACGAGCAGTACTTC.

This rearrangement joins TRBV20-1 to TRBJ2-3; 7 bases are shared with TRBD2. CDR1 is DFQATT and CDR2 is SNEGSKA in the germline V gene (reference sequence). The CDR3 is made up of 17 amino acids. V trimming: 0 bases; J trimming: 6 bases; junction bases outside the gene matches: 15. CDR3 in DNA: TGCAGTGCTAGAGATGGGGCTAGCGGAAAAAGAAGGGATACGCAGTATTTT. It codes for CSARDGASGKRRDTQYF.

The V call is TRBV12-3 or TRBV12-4, the J call TRBJ1-5, with D perhaps TRBD1 (5 bases). With 5 bases removed from V and 6 bases from J, the gap between germline ends came to 17 bases. This CDR3 is built from 15 residues. The CDR3: CASSLSEGLAQPQHF. The DNA of the CDR3 is TGTGCCAGCAGTCTCTCGGAGGGGCTAGCTCAGCCCCAGCATTTT.

This clonotype has more than one count but fewer than ten. The rearrangement joins TRBV6-2 or TRBV6-3 to TRBJ2-1; D ambiguous. This CDR3 comprises 12 residues. Germline CDR1 reads MNHEY; CDR2 reads SVGEGT. Trimming removed 1 base at V and 9 bases at J, with 7 bases between. This chain's CDR3 is CASSYWASEQFF. CDR3 in DNA: TGTGCCAGCAGTTACTGGGCTAGTGAGCAGTTCTTC.

In this sample, this clonotype turned up a few times. The rearrangement uses TRBV5-1 and TRBJ1-4, with D perhaps TRBD1 (5 bases). Per germline, CDR1 SGHRS and CDR2 YFSETQ. This CDR3 is 13 amino acids long. Between the trimmed V and J ends, which lost 0 bases and 7 bases, there was a span of 7 bases. The DNA of the CDR3 is TGCGCCAGCAGCTTGGAGACAGTTGAAAAACTGTTTTTT. Protein: CASSLETVEKLFF.

Turning to this clonotype: Its ends do not fully match the called genes, so a read error is possible. The V and J genes are TRBV14 and TRBJ1-6; 7 nucleotides agree with TRBD1. The length of the CDR3 is 13 residues. Germline CDR1 SGHDN, CDR2 FVKESK. The CDR3, as DNA: TGTGCCAGCAGCCAATCCTCCGGGACAGCTGCCTTCTTT. Protein product: CASSQSSGTAAFF.

The chain is built from TRBV4-2 and TRBJ2-2, with D hard to call. The CDR3 has 14 amino acids. Per germline, CDR1 LGHNA and CDR2 YNFKEQ. V lost 0 bases, J lost 7 bases, and 9 bases lay in between. DNA of the CDR3: TGTGCCAGCAGCCAAGAGGAAGGTTACGGGGAGCTGTTTTTT. This sequence encodes CASSQEEGYGELFF.